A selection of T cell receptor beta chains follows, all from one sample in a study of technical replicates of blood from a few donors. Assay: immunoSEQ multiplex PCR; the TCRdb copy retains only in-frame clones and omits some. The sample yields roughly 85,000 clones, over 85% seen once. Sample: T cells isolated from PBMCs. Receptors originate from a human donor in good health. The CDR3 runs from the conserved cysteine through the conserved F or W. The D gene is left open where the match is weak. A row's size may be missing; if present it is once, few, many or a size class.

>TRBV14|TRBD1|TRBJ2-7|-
TGTGCCAGCAGCCAAGCGACAGGGGGCTACGAGCAGTACTTC
CASSQATGGYEQYF
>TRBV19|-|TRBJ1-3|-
TGTGCCAGTAGTATGTTCGAGGAGAGGGACTCTGGAAACACCATATATTTT
CASSMFEERDSGNTIYF
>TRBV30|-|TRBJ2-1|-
TGTGCCTGGGAGAGGACTCAAACTTACGAGCAGTTCTTC
CAWERTQTYEQFF
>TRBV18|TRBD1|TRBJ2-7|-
TGTGCCAGCTCCCTAGGGGACAGGGGCTACGAGCAGTACTTC
CASSLGDRGYEQYF
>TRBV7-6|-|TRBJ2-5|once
TGTGCCAGCAGCTTAGGTTCGGGGGGCGGCGAGACCCAGTACTTC
CASSLGSGGGETQYF
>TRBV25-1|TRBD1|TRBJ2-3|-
TGTGCCAGCAGTGAAATAGGGACAGCCTCGCAGTATTTT
CASSEIGTASQYF
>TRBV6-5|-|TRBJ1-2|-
TGTGCCAGCAGGTCAACAGGGAACTATGGCTGCACCTTC
CASRSTGNYGCTF
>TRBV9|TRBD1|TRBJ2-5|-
TGTGCCAGCAGCGCGGGGACAGGAGAGACCCAGTACTTC
CASSAGTGETQYF
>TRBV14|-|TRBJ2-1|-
TGTGCCAGCAGCCCATCCTCTATGAATGAGCAGTTCTTC
CASSPSSMNEQFF
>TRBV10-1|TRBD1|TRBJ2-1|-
TGCGCCAGCAGTGAGGGACAGGCATCCAATGAGCAGTTCTTC
CASSEGQASNEQFF
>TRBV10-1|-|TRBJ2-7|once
TGCGCCAGCAGGGGGGTTAAGACAGGTTCCTACGAGCAGTACTTC
CASRGVKTGSYEQYF
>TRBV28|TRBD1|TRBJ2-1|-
TGTGCCAGCAGTTCTCCGGGACAGGGCAACAATGAGCAGTTCTTC
CASSSPGQGNNEQFF
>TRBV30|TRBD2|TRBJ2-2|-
TGTGCCTGGAGTTTGGAATCCATAGCGGGGGGAATCACCGGGGAGCTGTTTTTT
CAWSLESIAGGITGELFF
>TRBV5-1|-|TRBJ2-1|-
TGCGCCAGCAGCTTGTACAGGAACAATGAGCAGTTCTTC
CASSLYRNNEQFF
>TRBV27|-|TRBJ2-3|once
TGTGCCAGCAGTTCCTTAATAGATACGCAGTATTTT
CASSSLIDTQYF
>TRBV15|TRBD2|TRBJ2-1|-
TGTGCCACCAGCAGAGATTACGGGGGGAGCGATGAGCAGTTCTTC
CATSRDYGGSDEQFF
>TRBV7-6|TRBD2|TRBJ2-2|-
TGTGCCAGCGCCCGGGGGGAAGGCGCCGGGGAGCTGTTTTTT
CASARGEGAGELFF
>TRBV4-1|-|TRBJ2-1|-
TGCGCCAGCAGCCTACTTATGGGCGATCCATACAATGAGCAGTTCTTC
CASSLLMGDPYNEQFF
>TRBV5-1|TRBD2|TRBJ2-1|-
TGCGCCAGCAGCCACCCTGGCGGGGGGGCCGGTGAGCAGTTCTTC
CASSHPGGGAGEQFF
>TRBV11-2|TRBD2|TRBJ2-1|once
TGTGCCAGCAGCTTGGAGGGGCGGGAGGACAATGAGCAGTTCTTC
CASSLEGREDNEQFF
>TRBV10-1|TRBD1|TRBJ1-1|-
TGCGCCAGCAGCCCAGGGACAGGGGTGGTGAACACTGAAGCTTTCTTT
CASSPGTGVVNTEAFF
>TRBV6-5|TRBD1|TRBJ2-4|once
TGTGCCAGCAGGGGACAGGCAAACGACAAAAACATTCAGTACTTC
CASRGQANDKNIQYF
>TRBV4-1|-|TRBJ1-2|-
TGCGCCAGCAGCCAAGTCCAAACAGGGAAGTCGTATGGCTACACCTTC
CASSQVQTGKSYGYTF
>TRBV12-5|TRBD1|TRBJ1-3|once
TGTGCTAGTGGTTACAACAGGGGGTACTCTGGAAACACCATATATTTT
CASGYNRGYSGNTIYF
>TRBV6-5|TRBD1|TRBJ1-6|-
TGTGCCAGCAGGTCACCGGGACAGGAAAATTCACCCCTCCACTTT
CASRSPGQENSPLHF
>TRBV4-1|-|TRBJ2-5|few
TGCGCCAGCAGCCCACGACAGGTGCAAGAGACCCAGTACTTC
CASSPRQVQETQYF
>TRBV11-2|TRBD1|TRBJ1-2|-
TGTGCCAGCAGCTTAGATGGACAGGGGGCATATGGCTACACCTTC
CASSLDGQGAYGYTF
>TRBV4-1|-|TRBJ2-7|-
TGCGCCAGCAGCCAAGAAGGAACGCAGGGGGGCTACGAGCAGTACTTC
CASSQEGTQGGYEQYF
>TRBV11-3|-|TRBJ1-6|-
TGTGCCAGCAGCATACAGAATTCACCCCTCCACTTT
CASSIQNSPLHF
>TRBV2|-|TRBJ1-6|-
TGTGCCAGCCGGAGCGGGTTTGTCGGGAGCTCCTATAATTCACCCCTCCACTTT
CASRSGFVGSSYNSPLHF
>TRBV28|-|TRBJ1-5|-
TGTGCCAGCGTCGGTCAGACTTATAGCAATCAGCCCCAGCATTTT
CASVGQTYSNQPQHF
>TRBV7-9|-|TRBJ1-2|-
TGTGCCAGCAGCCTAAATGTCGGGACTCAGGCTGGCTACACCTTC
CASSLNVGTQAGYTF
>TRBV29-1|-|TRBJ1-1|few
TGCAGCGTCCGAGGGAGGACGGAAACTGAAGCTTTCTTT
CSVRGRTETEAFF
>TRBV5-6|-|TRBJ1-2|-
TGTGCCAGCAGCGCGGGGTTTTATGGCTACACCTTC
CASSAGFYGYTF
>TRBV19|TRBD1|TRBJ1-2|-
TGTGCCAGTAGTCCCGACAGGGGGCTAGCGGATGGCTACACCTTC
CASSPDRGLADGYTF
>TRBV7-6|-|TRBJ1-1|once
TGTGCCAGCAGTCGTAATACGGGGACTGGCACTGAAGCTTTCTTT
CASSRNTGTGTEAFF
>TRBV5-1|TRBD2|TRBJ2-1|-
TGCGCCAGCGGACAGTTAGCGGGAGGATCCTACAATGAGCAGTTCTTC
CASGQLAGGSYNEQFF
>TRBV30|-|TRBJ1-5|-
TGTGCCTGGAGTGGACGGAGGCAGCCCCAGCATTTT
CAWSGRRQPQHF
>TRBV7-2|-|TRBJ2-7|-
TGTGCCAGCAGCATTGCGGGCTACGAGCAGTACTTC
CASSIAGYEQYF
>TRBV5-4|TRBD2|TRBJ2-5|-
TGTGCCAGCAGCCCTCCTGGCGGGGGGGCGCGGGAGACCCAGTACTTC
CASSPPGGGARETQYF
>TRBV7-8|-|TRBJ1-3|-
TGTGCCAGCAGCTTATTGGGGCGCATAGCTGGAAACACCATATATTTT
CASSLLGRIAGNTIYF
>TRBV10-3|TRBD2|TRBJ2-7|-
TGTGCCATCAGGGGAGGGCCGGCTGACGAGCAGTACTTC
CAIRGGPADEQYF
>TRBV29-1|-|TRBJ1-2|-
TGCAGCGTCCCAGCGGGGGGCGATGGCTACACCTTC
CSVPAGGDGYTF
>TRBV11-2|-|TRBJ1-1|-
TGTGCCAGCAGCTTAGAGGCCGTGTGGAACACTGAAGCTTTCTTT
CASSLEAVWNTEAFF
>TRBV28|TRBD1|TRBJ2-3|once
TGTGCCAGCGGGGAGGACAGGGGTACAGATACGCAGTATTTT
CASGEDRGTDTQYF
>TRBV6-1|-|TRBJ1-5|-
TGTGCCAGCAGTGAAGCACCAGGGCCAAATCAGCCCCAGCATTTT
CASSEAPGPNQPQHF
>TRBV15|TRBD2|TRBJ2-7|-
TGTGCCACCAGCAGAGATACGGGTAGCGGGAGAATCTACGAGCAGTACTTC
CATSRDTGSGRIYEQYF
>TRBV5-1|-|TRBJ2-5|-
TGCGCCAGCAGCTATGGACAGAGCCAAGAGACCCAGTACTTC
CASSYGQSQETQYF
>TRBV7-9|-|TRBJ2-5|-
TGTGCCAGCAGCCCCTTCGGTCGGGCCCAGTACTTC
CASSPFGRAQYF
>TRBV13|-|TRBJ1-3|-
TGTGCCAGCAGCGACAGCGATGGAAACACCATATATTTT
CASSDSDGNTIYF
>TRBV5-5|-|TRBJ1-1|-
TGTGCCAGCAGCTTGGACTTTCTAGGTAACACTGAAGCTTTCTTT
CASSLDFLGNTEAFF
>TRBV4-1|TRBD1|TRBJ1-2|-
TGCGCCAGCAGCCAAGCAGCCCCCAGGGGGAATGGCTACACCTTC
CASSQAAPRGNGYTF
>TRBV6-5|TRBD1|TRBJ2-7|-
TGTGCCAGCAGCCTGGGACAGTCAAGCTCCTACGAGCAGTACTTC
CASSLGQSSSYEQYF